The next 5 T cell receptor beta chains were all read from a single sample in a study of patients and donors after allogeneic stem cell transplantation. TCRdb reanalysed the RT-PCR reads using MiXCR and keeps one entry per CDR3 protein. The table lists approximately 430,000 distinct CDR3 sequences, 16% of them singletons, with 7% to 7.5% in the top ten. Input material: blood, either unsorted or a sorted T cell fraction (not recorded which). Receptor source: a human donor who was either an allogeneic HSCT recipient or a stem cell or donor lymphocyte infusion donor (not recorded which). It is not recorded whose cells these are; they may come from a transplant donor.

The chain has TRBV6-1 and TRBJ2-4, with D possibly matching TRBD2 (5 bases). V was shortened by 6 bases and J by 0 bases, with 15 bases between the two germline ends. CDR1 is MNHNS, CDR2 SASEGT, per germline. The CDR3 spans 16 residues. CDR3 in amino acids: CASRRVPALAKNIQYF. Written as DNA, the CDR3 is TGTGCCAGCAGGAGGGTACCTGCGCTAGCCAAAAACATTCAGTACTTC.

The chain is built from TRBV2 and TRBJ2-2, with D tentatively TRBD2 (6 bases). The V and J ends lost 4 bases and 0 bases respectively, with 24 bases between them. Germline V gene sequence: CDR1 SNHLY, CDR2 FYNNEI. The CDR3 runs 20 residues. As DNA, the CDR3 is TGTGCCAGCAGTGTAACGGTTGCAAGCGGGTGGCCCCCGAACACCGGGGAGCTGTTTTTT. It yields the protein CASSVTVASGWPPNTGELFF.

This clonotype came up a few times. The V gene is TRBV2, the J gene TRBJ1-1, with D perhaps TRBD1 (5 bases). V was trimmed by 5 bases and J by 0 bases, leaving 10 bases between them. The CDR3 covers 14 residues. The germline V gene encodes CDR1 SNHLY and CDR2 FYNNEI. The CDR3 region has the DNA TGTGCCAGCAGTTGGGACGGCATGAACACTGAAGCTTTCTTT. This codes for CASSWDGMNTEAFF.

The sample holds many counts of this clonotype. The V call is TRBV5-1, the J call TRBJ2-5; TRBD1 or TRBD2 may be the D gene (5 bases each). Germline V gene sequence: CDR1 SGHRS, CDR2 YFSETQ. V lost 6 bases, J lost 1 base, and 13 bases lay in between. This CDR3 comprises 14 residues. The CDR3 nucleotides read TGCGCCAGCAACCGGGACGGAAGCCAAGAGACCCAGTACTTC. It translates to CASNRDGSQETQYF.

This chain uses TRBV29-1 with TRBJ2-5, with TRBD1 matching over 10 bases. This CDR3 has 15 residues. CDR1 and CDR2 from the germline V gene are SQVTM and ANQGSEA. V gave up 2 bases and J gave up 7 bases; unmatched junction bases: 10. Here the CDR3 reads CSVEWTGGKYGTQYF. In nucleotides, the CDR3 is TGCAGCGTTGAATGGACAGGGGGAAAGTATGGGACCCAGTACTTC.